Below are 10 T cell receptor beta chains sequenced from a single sample in a study of identical twins. Each CDR3 protein is one row after TCRdb ran MiXCR on the 5' RACE reads. The sample shows 500,000 or so distinct CDR3 sequences, approximately 15% of them seen only once. This sample also appeared in a second study, on yellow fever vaccine responses in identical twins.

The sample taken for sequencing was CD4+ T cells sorted from blood. The receptors were gathered from a woman aged 18-29 years in good health.

This clonotype was counted at least ten times. V usage is TRBV12-3 or TRBV12-4 and J usage is TRBJ2-5; D remains unclear. The ends were cut back, 4 bases at V and 0 bases at J, with 6 bases in the middle. The CDR3 contains 13 residues. This CDR3 reads CASSYTNQETQYF. The CDR3 nucleotides are TGTGCCAGCAGTTACACAAACCAAGAGACCCAGTACTTC.

This clonotype was seen a handful of times. The rearrangement joins TRBV9 to TRBJ2-3; D is unresolved. V lost 1 base and J 1 base, leaving 13 bases between the germline ends. The CDR3 has 16 amino acids. Germline-derived CDR1 and CDR2 are SGDLS and YYNGEE. Written as DNA, the CDR3 is TGTGCCAGCAGCGTACCCAGGCAACGCGGCACAGATACGCAGTATTTT. This encodes CASSVPRQRGTDTQYF.

Concerning this clonotype: This may be a read error: a much more frequent sequence differs by one nucleotide. This sequence joins TRBV7-8 and TRBJ2-1; no definite D call. The germline V gene has CDR1 SGHVS and CDR2 FQNEAQ. This CDR3 has 15 residues. This CDR3 is CASSLVQASYSEQFF. The CDR3 DNA sequence: TGTGCCAGCAGCTTAGTCCAGGCGTCCTACAGTGAGCAGTTCTTC.

This clonotype appeared a few times. The rearrangement uses TRBV7-2 and TRBJ2-7; 7 bases are shared with TRBD2. The germline V gene has CDR1 SGHTA and CDR2 FQGNSA. There are 15 residues in the CDR3. Unmatched junction bases numbered 7, after V lost 3 bases and J lost 2 bases. The CDR3 DNA is TGTGCCAGCAGCTTCCGACTAGCCCTAACCTACGAGCAGTACTTC. Translated, it gives CASSFRLALTYEQYF.

As DNA, the CDR3 is TGTGCCAGCAGAAGGGGGTCTAACACCGGGGAGCTGTTTTTT. Translation: CASRRGSNTGELFF. The chain couples TRBV21-1 to TRBJ2-2; the table's D call, TRBD1, was not checked against the DNA. TRBV21-1 is a pseudogene. This CDR3 has 14 residues.

This clonotype was detected only a few times. The chain employs TRBV5-1 and TRBJ2-7, with 9 bases matching TRBD1. The CDR3 spans 14 residues. The trim removed 1 base at V and 5 bases at J, leaving 4 bases unmatched. In germline, CDR1 is SGHRS, CDR2 YFSETQ. This CDR3 reads CASSLLRTGDEQYF. For the CDR3, the DNA is TGCGCCAGCAGCTTGCTAAGGACAGGGGACGAGCAGTACTTC.

This clonotype has a count of ten or more. The gene calls are TRBV29-1 and TRBJ2-5; D remains unclear. The V end was cut by 3 bases, the J end by 3 bases, with 8 bases between. The CDR3 is 12 residues long. Germline loops: CDR1 SQVTM, CDR2 ANQGSEA. For the CDR3, the DNA is TGCAGCGTTGATGGGGTGAAAGAGACCCAGTACTTC. This encodes CSVDGVKETQYF.

The table lists this clonotype with a few counts. This chain links TRBV20-1 with TRBJ2-2; maybe TRBD1 (6 bases). Trimming pared 5 bases from V and 5 bases from J, leaving 18 bases between. The CDR3 has 15 amino acids. In germline, CDR1 is DFQATT, CDR2 SNEGSKA (reference sequence). DNA for the CDR3: TGCAGTGCTTGGGGGCCAGTGAAGGGGACCGGGGAGCTGTTTTTT. Translating it yields CSAWGPVKGTGELFF.

The rearrangement joins TRBV12-3 or TRBV12-4 to TRBJ2-7; TRBD2 might be the D (6 bases). Between the trimmed V and J ends, which lost 4 bases and 0 bases, there was a span of 16 bases. The CDR3 is made up of 16 amino acids. This chain's CDR3 is CASSSRLVASSYEQYF. The CDR3 bases are TGTGCCAGCAGTTCGCGACTAGTCGCAAGCTCCTACGAGCAGTACTTC.

The table lists this clonotype with a few counts. This chain joins TRBV6-6 and TRBJ1-1; TRBD1 aligns across 8 bases. Germline-derived CDR1 and CDR2 are MNHNY and SVGAGI (reference sequence). The V segment lost 2 bases and the J segment 8 bases; nucleotides outside the gene matches: 4. The CDR3 runs 13 residues. CDR3 protein: CASSYPGGGEAFF. CDR3 nucleotides: TGTGCCAGCAGTTACCCAGGGGGCGGCGAAGCTTTCTTT.